In this sample, the clone carrying this TCR beta chain turned up a few times. Its antigen is still unknown. Trimming removed 2 bases from V and 6 bases from J; junction bases left unmatched: 7. Germline V gene lookup returns CDR1 MNHNY and CDR2 SVGAGI (reference sequence). The CDR3 has 16 amino acids. The data are from a study of T cell repertoires in cytomegalovirus infection. Study-wide context: Public TCR beta signature analysis indicated the presence of both CMV infection and matching HLA type. Study results and limitations: Using cumulative public TCR beta family frequency, the authors identified those who carried CMV together with the relevant HLA.

TCRdb passed the reads through MiXCR, listing each CDR3 protein once. The sample has 110,000 to 150,000 distinct CDR3 sequences; more than 30% are singletons. The TCR was taken from a human donor in good health (CMV status not recorded). Some clones in this sample may be carry-over from other donors' samples. J is TRBJ1-6 and V is TRBV6-6; TRBD1 matches at 7 bases. This specimen consisted of CD8+ T cells from cultured PBMCs, obtained from culture after CMV antigen stimulation. CDR3 region: CASSYTADRPNSPLHF. As DNA, the CDR3 is TGTGCCAGCAGTTACACCGCGGACAGGCCTAATTCACCCCTCCACTTT.